The 20 T cell receptor beta chains given below trace back to one sample, sequenced in a study of T cell responses to AZD1222 COVID-19 vaccine. The repertoire was sequenced with immunoSEQ multiplex PCR; TCRdb's copy has only in-frame clones and lacks some. The top ten clones hold approximately 15% of a sample with approximately 120,000 clones, roughly 90% of them seen once. The source was peripheral blood, collected on day 0 of AZD1222 vaccination. The receptors were gathered from an adult in good health.

The chain is built from TRBV29-1 and TRBJ1-5, with 7 positions matching TRBD1. CDR1 SQVTM and CDR2 ANQGSEA come from the germline V gene. The ends lost 6 bases at V and 1 base at J; junction bases unmatched: 3. The CDR3 is made up of 13 amino acids. CDR3 region: CSVAGGSNQPQHF. As DNA, the CDR3 is TGCAGCGTCGCAGGGGGAAGCAATCAGCCCCAGCATTTT.

This clone was seen just once. The V and J genes are TRBV4-3 and TRBJ1-6; no clear D. The length of the CDR3 is 16 residues. Germline loops: CDR1 LGHNA, CDR2 YSLEER. V was clipped by 0 bases and J by 13 bases, with 19 bases between them. The CDR3 region is CASSQDLQRRQFPLHF. In DNA form, the CDR3 reads TGCGCCAGCAGCCAAGATCTTCAGCGGCGTCAATTCCCCCTCCACTTT.

The rearrangement links TRBV30 to TRBJ2-1; D is perhaps TRBD2 (7 bases). The CDR3 contains 17 residues. The V and J ends lost 0 bases and 4 bases respectively, with 19 bases between them. The germline V gene has CDR1 GTSNPN and CDR2 SVGIG (reference sequence). The CDR3 DNA is TGTGCCTGGAGTGTATGGGGGCGGGGGCCCCCTTACAATGAGCAGTTCTTC. Amino acids: CAWSVWGRGPPYNEQFF.

V usage is TRBV19 and J usage is TRBJ2-3; perhaps TRBD2 as D (5 bases). Germline V lookup: CDR1 LNHDA, CDR2 SQIVND (reference sequence). CDR3 length equals 17 residues. V lost 9 bases, J lost 0 bases, and 22 bases lay in between. CDR3 sequence: CASFPLRSGGSTDTQYF. The CDR3, as DNA: TGTGCCAGCTTTCCCCTCCGGAGCGGCGGTAGCACAGATACGCAGTATTTT.

The rearrangement joins TRBV6-5 to TRBJ1-3; TRBD1 is a possible D gene (5 bases). The V end lost 6 bases, the J end lost 0 bases, and 12 bases lay between the germline ends. CDR1 and CDR2 (germline): MNHEY, SVGAGI. This CDR3 is 15 amino acids long. This CDR3 reads CASSQDTFSGNTIYF. CDR3 bases: TGTGCCAGCAGCCAGGACACTTTCTCTGGAAACACCATATATTTT.

CDR3 residues: CASTSNTEAFF. CDR3 coding DNA: TGTGCCAGCACCAGTAACACTGAAGCTTTCTTT. V and J are TRBV7-2 and TRBJ1-1, with unresolved D. This CDR3 contains 11 residues. V dropped 7 bases and J dropped 2 bases, with 5 bases sitting between them. Germline V lookup: CDR1 SGHTA, CDR2 FQGNSA.

This clone was detected only once. This chain links TRBV27 with TRBJ1-2, with TRBD1 as a possible D gene (6 bases). The length of the CDR3 is 17 residues. Per germline, CDR1 MNHEY and CDR2 SMNVEV (reference sequence). Deletions cut 5 bases from V and 0 bases from J, with 19 bases between. The CDR3 region is CASSPGQFSASNYGYTF. CDR3 nucleotides: TGTGCCAGCAGTCCAGGACAGTTCAGCGCCTCTAACTATGGCTACACCTTC.

This chain uses TRBV7-9 with TRBJ1-4; TRBD1 is a possible D gene (6 bases). This CDR3 spans 15 amino acids. V lost 5 bases and J lost 0, with 10 bases in between. Per germline, CDR1 SEHNR and CDR2 FQNEAQ (reference sequence). CDR3 DNA: TGTGCCAGCAGCACCGGGACAACAACTAATGAAAAACTGTTTTTT. Residues: CASSTGTTTNEKLFF.

The chain links TRBV5-1 to TRBJ2-3; D is perhaps TRBD1 or TRBD2 (6 bases each). The CDR3 spans 14 residues. V was shortened by 4 bases and J by 6 bases, with 15 bases between the two germline ends. Per germline, CDR1 SGHRS and CDR2 YFSETQ. The CDR3 here is CASSTSGGGDTQYF. CDR3 sequence (DNA): TGCGCCAGCAGCACCTCCGGGGGCGGGGATACGCAGTATTTT. The complete variable domain, with remaining parts taken from reference TRBV5-1 and TRBJ2-3, reads KAGVTQTPRYLIKTRGQQVTLSCSPISGHRSVSWYQQTPGQGLQFLFEYFSETQRNKGNFPGRFSGRQFSNSRSEMNVSTLELGDSALYLCASSTSGGGDTQYFGPGTRLTVL.

CDR3 loop: CASSQITGSPEAFF. CDR3 nucleotide sequence: TGCGCCAGCAGCCAGATTACGGGGTCCCCTGAAGCTTTCTTT. The genes are TRBV4-1 and TRBJ1-1; D ambiguous. Trimming removed 3 bases from V and 6 bases from J, with 14 bases in between. Germline loops: CDR1 MGHRA, CDR2 YSYEKL. This CDR3 comprises 14 residues.

Turning to this clone: At one of its ends the junction is not consistent with the germline gene, which may arise from a read error. The chain links TRBV29-1 to TRBJ2-2, with D perhaps TRBD2 (7 bases). The CDR3 runs to 14 residues. CDR1 SQVTM and CDR2 ANQGSEA come from the germline V gene. CDR3 sequence reads: CSVETGGEHRGAVF. The CDR3 nucleotides read TGCAGCGTTGAAACGGGGGGCGAACACCGGGGAGCTGTTTTT.

The V gene is TRBV28, the J gene TRBJ1-2; TRBD1 is a possible D gene (6 bases). V was trimmed by 5 bases and J by 4 bases, leaving 11 bases between them. This CDR3 has 13 residues. The germline V gene has CDR1 MDHEN and CDR2 SYDVKM. The CDR3 is CASSQDRIYGYTF. CDR3 bases: TGTGCCAGCAGTCAAGACAGGATCTATGGCTACACCTTC.

This clone was picked up one time. The rearrangement joins TRBV5-1 to TRBJ2-3; 8 positions match TRBD2. V shed 6 bases, J shed 0 bases, and the junction held 3 bases outside the gene matches. CDR1 is SGHRS and CDR2 is YFSETQ in the germline V gene. The CDR3 runs to 14 residues. CDR3 nucleotides: TGCGCCAGCAACCCTAGCGGGAGCACAGATACGCAGTATTTT. Protein product: CASNPSGSTDTQYF. Full variable domain (rest looked up from reference TRBV5-1 and TRBJ2-3): KAGVTQTPRYLIKTRGQQVTLSCSPISGHRSVSWYQQTPGQGLQFLFEYFSETQRNKGNFPGRFSGRQFSNSRSEMNVSTLELGDSALYLCASNPSGSTDTQYFGPGTRLTVL.

This clone was counted a single time. The chain uses TRBV9 and TRBJ2-1; the D gene could be TRBD1 or TRBD2 (5 bases each). CDR3 length: 15 amino acids. Germline V gene sequence: CDR1 SGDLS, CDR2 YYNGEE. Between the trimmed V and J ends, which lost 1 base and 0 bases, there was a span of 8 bases. In nucleotides, the CDR3 is TGTGCCAGCAGCGTATCGGGGCCCTCCTACAATGAGCAGTTCTTC. It encodes CASSVSGPSYNEQFF. Using reference TRBV9 and TRBJ2-1 for the parts outside the CDR3, the full variable domain is DSGVTQTPKHLITATGQRVTLRCSPRSGDLSVYWYQQSLDQGLQFLIQYYNGEERAKGNILERFSAQQFPDLHSELNLSSLELGDSALYFCASSVSGPSYNEQFFGPGTRLTVL.

The chain couples TRBV7-9 to TRBJ2-1, with 13 bases aligning to TRBD2. V dropped 5 bases and J dropped 4; count of bases not matched to a gene: 8. The CDR3 length is 17 residues. The germline V gene has CDR1 SEHNR and CDR2 FQNEAQ (reference sequence). The CDR3 protein is CASSVPGLAGRYNEQFF. The CDR3, as DNA: TGTGCCAGCAGCGTCCCGGGACTAGCGGGAAGGTACAATGAGCAGTTCTTC.

The sample holds a few counts of this clone. The CDR3 DNA is TGTGCCAGCAGTTCGGGCAAGGAATATGGCTACACCTTC. Translating it yields CASSSGKEYGYTF. This chain uses TRBV28 with TRBJ1-2; D unresolved. This CDR3 region has 13 residues. Trimming stripped 4 bases from V and 5 bases from J, with 11 bases between. From germline, CDR1 is MDHEN and CDR2 SYDVKM.

The sample holds one count of this clone. The J gene is TRBJ1-2, the V gene TRBV7-3; no clear D gene. CDR1 SGHTA and CDR2 FQGTGA come from the germline V gene. With 7 bases removed from V and 4 bases from J, the gap between germline ends came to 19 bases. The CDR3 is 15 residues long. CDR3 coding DNA: TGTGCCAGCACCCCGGGTTCTAACAAGGGCTATGGCTACACCTTC. This encodes CASTPGSNKGYGYTF.

The rearrangement links TRBV5-1 to TRBJ1-2; 8 positions agree with TRBD1. V dropped 6 bases and J dropped 6; count of bases not matched to a gene: 7. The CDR3 is 13 residues long. Germline V lookup: CDR1 SGHRS, CDR2 YFSETQ. Here the CDR3 DNA reads TGCGCCAGCAAGATGGACAGGGTCGATGGCTACACCTTC. This codes for CASKMDRVDGYTF.

The genes are TRBV27 and TRBJ2-7; D is tentatively TRBD1 or TRBD2 (7 bases each). The CDR3 is 18 amino acids. Germline values: CDR1 MNHEY, CDR2 SMNVEV (reference sequence). Trimming removed 6 bases at V and 3 bases at J, with 27 bases between. The CDR3 DNA follows: TGTGCCAGCAGCCATTCTAAGGGAAGGGGCAGGGGGGGCTACGAGCAGTACGTC. Its translation is CASSHSKGRGRGGYEQYV.

The chain carries TRBV3-1 (or the pseudogene TRBV3-2) and TRBJ1-1; perhaps TRBD1 as D (5 bases). Looked up from germline, CDR1 is LGHDT and CDR2 is YNNKEL (reference sequence). Trimming left V 5 bases short and J 1 base short, with 11 bases between. The CDR3 runs 14 residues. The CDR3 DNA reads as TGTGCCAGCAGCTCTTACGGGGGGAACACTGAAGCTTTCTTT. As protein: CASSSYGGNTEAFF.